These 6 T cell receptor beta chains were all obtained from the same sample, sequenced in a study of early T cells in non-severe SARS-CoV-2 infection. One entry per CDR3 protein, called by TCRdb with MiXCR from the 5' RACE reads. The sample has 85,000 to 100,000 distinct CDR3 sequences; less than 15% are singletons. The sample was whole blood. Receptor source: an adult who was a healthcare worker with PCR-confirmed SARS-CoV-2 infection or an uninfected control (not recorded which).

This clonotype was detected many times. The CDR3 is CASSPTSRTELFF. CDR3 DNA sequence: TGTGCCAGCAGCCCCACCTCTAGGACGGAGCTGTTTTTT. The chain uses TRBV7-8 and TRBJ1-4; no clear D gene. The end of the DNA aligns better with TRBJ2-2, so the J call may be wrong. This CDR3 has 13 residues. Germline-derived CDR1 and CDR2 are SGHVS and FQNEAQ.

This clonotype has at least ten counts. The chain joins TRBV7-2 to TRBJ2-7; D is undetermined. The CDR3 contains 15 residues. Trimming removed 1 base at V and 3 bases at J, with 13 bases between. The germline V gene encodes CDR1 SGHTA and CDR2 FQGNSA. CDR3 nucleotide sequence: TGTGCCAGCAGCTTAGACCCAGGACGGAACTACGAGCAGTACTTC. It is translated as CASSLDPGRNYEQYF. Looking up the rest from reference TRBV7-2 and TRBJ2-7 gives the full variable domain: GAGVSQSPSNKVTEKGKDVELRCDPISGHTALYWYRQSLGQGLEFLIYFQGNSAPDKSGLPSDRFSAERTGGSVSTLTIQRTQQEDSAVYLCASSLDPGRNYEQYFGPGTRLTVT.

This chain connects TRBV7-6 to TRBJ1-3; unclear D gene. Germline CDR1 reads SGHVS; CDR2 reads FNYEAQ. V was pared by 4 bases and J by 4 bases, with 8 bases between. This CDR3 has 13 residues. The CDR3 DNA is TGTGCCAGCAGCTCCGGCCGGGGAAACACCATATATTTT. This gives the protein CASSSGRGNTIYF.

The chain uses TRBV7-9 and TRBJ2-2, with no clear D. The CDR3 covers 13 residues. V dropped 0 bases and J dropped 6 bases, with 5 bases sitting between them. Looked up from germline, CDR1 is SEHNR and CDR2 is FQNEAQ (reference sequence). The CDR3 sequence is CASSLATSGELFF. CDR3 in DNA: TGTGCCAGCAGCTTAGCGACGTCCGGGGAGCTGTTTTTT.

Here the CDR3 DNA reads TGCAGCGTGGTACTCATGAACACTGAAGCTTTCTTT. Protein product: CSVVLMNTEAFF. The rearrangement joins TRBV29-1 to TRBJ1-1; no clear D. Looked up from germline, CDR1 is SQVTM and CDR2 is ANQGSEA. V was shortened by 6 bases and J by 0 bases, with 8 bases between the two germline ends. The CDR3 contains 12 residues.

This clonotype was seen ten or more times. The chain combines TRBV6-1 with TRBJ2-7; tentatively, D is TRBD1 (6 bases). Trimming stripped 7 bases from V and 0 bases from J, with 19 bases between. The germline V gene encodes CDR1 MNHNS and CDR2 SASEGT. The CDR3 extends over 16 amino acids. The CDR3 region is CASMMGAGPTSYEQYF. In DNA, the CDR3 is TGTGCCAGCATGATGGGGGCAGGACCGACCTCCTACGAGCAGTACTTC.